The rows below give T cell receptor beta chains drawn from one sample of a study of blood T cells in healthy people across ages. One entry per CDR3 protein results from TCRdb running MiXCR on the 5' RACE reads. The sample includes 1.5 million to 2 million distinct CDR3 sequences, about 28% of them seen just once. What was sequenced was blood. These receptors were taken from a woman younger than 45 in good health. The CDR3 runs from the conserved cysteine through the conserved F or W. A D gene is named only where the DNA matches it firmly. The listing skips clone size in some rows; elsewhere it reads once, few, many or a size class.

V: TRBV25-1
size: few
D: -
J: TRBJ2-7
CDR3: CATGGRHYEQYF
DNA: TGTGCCACCGGGGGACGGCACTACGAGCAGTACTTC

V: TRBV7-9
size: few
D: -
J: TRBJ2-7
CDR3: CASSREDGTYGQYF
DNA: TGTGCCAGCAGCAGAGAGGACGGCACCTACGGGCAGTACTTC

V: TRBV20-1
size: few
D: TRBD2
J: TRBJ2-5
CDR3: CSASLAGVSQETQYF
DNA: TGCAGTGCTAGTCTAGCGGGAGTCTCTCAAGAGACCCAGTACTTC

V: TRBV29-1
size: many
D: -
J: TRBJ2-1
CDR3: CSVVLIEQFF
DNA: TGCAGCGTTGTATTGATTGAGCAGTTCTTC

V: TRBV27
size: -
D: TRBD2
J: TRBJ2-7
CDR3: CASRPEIGGAAEQYF
DNA: TGTGCCAGCAGACCCGAGATCGGGGGGGCGGCCGAGCAGTACTTC

V: TRBV10-2
size: -
D: -
J: TRBJ2-3
CDR3: CASAQGAHSTDTQYF
DNA: TGCGCCAGCGCCCAGGGAGCCCATAGCACAGATACGCAGTATTTT

V: TRBV11-2
size: -
D: -
J: TRBJ2-1
CDR3: CASSLVTGQRDYDEQFF
DNA: TGTGCCAGCAGCTTAGTCACCGGGCAGCGAGACTACGATGAGCAGTTCTTC

V: TRBV4-1
size: -
D: -
J: TRBJ1-1
CDR3: CASSARGSTEAFF
DNA: TGCGCCAGCAGCGCCAGGGGTTCCACTGAAGCTTTCTTT

V: TRBV21-1
size: few
D: -
J: TRBJ2-1
CDR3: CASSPGRLAGGPGANEQFF
DNA: TGTGCCAGCAGTCCAGGGCGACTAGCGGGAGGTCCTGGGGCGAATGAGCAGTTCTTC

V: TRBV29-1
size: many
D: -
J: TRBJ1-2
CDR3: CSAAGYFGYTF
DNA: TGCAGCGCAGCAGGGTATTTCGGCTACACCTTC

V: TRBV4-3
size: -
D: TRBD2
J: TRBJ2-1
CDR3: CASSQVRASGRTAREQFF
DNA: TGCGCCAGCAGCCAAGTTAGGGCTAGCGGGAGGACTGCGCGTGAGCAGTTCTTC

V: TRBV5-1
size: few
D: TRBD2
J: TRBJ2-3
CDR3: CASRTGRGGPDTQYF
DNA: TGCGCCAGCCGGACGGGCCGGGGGGGTCCAGATACGCAGTATTTT

V: TRBV3-1
size: few
D: -
J: TRBJ2-1
CDR3: CASSQGYGGPYNEQFF
DNA: TGTGCCAGCAGCCAAGGGTACGGGGGGCCCTACAATGAGCAGTTCTTC

V: TRBV7-3
size: -
D: -
J: TRBJ2-2
CDR3: CASGHGGGLGTGELFF
DNA: TGTGCCAGCGGCCACGGTGGCGGGTTGGGGACCGGGGAGCTGTTTTTT

V: TRBV4-1
size: many
D: TRBD2
J: TRBJ2-1
CDR3: CASSQDPSLAGGRDEQFF
DNA: TGCGCCAGCAGCCAAGACCCCTCTCTAGCGGGGGGGCGTGATGAGCAGTTCTTC

V: TRBV4-1
size: -
D: -
J: TRBJ1-1
CDR3: CASSQLLIGAEAFF
DNA: TGCGCCAGCAGCCAACTTCTTATCGGGGCTGAAGCTTTCTTT

V: TRBV7-8
size: few
D: -
J: TRBJ2-6
CDR3: CASTEYRAGGANVLTF
DNA: TGTGCCAGCACCGAGTACCGGGCTGGGGGGGCCAACGTCCTGACTTTC

V: TRBV20-1
size: few
D: TRBD2
J: TRBJ2-5
CDR3: CSAREPTRTSPYQETQYF
DNA: TGCAGTGCTAGAGAACCCACCCGGACTAGTCCCTACCAAGAGACCCAGTACTTC

V: TRBV6-5
size: -
D: -
J: TRBJ2-3
CDR3: CASSYAESTDTQYF
DNA: TGTGCCAGCAGTTATGCGGAAAGCACAGATACGCAGTATTTT

V: TRBV12-3/TRBV12-4
size: -
D: TRBD2
J: TRBJ2-3
CDR3: CASSQPLAGGDTQYF
DNA: TGTGCCAGCAGCCAACCGCTAGCGGGAGGTGATACGCAGTATTTT

V: TRBV7-9
size: -
D: -
J: TRBJ2-2
CDR3: CASSPLIGLSPNTGELFF
DNA: TGTGCCAGCAGCCCCCTAATAGGCTTATCTCCGAACACCGGGGAGCTGTTTTTT

V: TRBV6-5
size: -
D: TRBD1
J: TRBJ1-2
CDR3: CASSYGDRVGYTF
DNA: TGTGCCAGCAGTTACGGCGACAGGGTCGGCTACACCTTC

V: TRBV6-4
size: -
D: -
J: TRBJ2-2
CDR3: CASAGEANTGELFF
DNA: TGTGCCAGCGCAGGGGAGGCGAACACCGGGGAGCTGTTTTTT

V: TRBV12-3/TRBV12-4
size: many
D: TRBD2
J: TRBJ2-1
CDR3: CASSEAGYEQFF
DNA: TGTGCCAGCAGTGAAGCGGGATACGAGCAGTTCTTC

V: TRBV5-1
size: -
D: TRBD2
J: TRBJ2-1
CDR3: CASSGTSGRANYNEQFF
DNA: TGCGCCAGCAGCGGGACTAGCGGGAGGGCCAACTACAATGAGCAGTTCTTC

V: TRBV7-2
size: few
D: -
J: TRBJ1-6
CDR3: CASSLGGGSYNSPLHF
DNA: TGTGCCAGCAGCTTAGGAGGCGGCTCCTATAATTCACCCCTCCACTTT

V: TRBV20-1
size: many
D: -
J: TRBJ2-7
CDR3: CSASFQGPNRLYYEQYF
DNA: TGCAGTGCTAGCTTTCAGGGACCAAATAGACTATACTACGAGCAGTACTTC

V: TRBV4-2
size: few
D: -
J: TRBJ1-4
CDR3: CASSQDPGEGSEKLFF
DNA: TGTGCCAGCAGCCAAGACCCGGGGGAAGGGAGTGAAAAACTGTTTTTT

V: TRBV7-9
size: few
D: -
J: TRBJ1-2
CDR3: CASSLGGSLGGYTF
DNA: TGTGCCAGCAGCTTGGGGGGGTCTCTGGGAGGCTACACCTTC

V: TRBV5-1
size: -
D: -
J: TRBJ2-1
CDR3: CASSLGVSSNEQFF
DNA: TGCGCCAGCAGCTTGGGGGTGTCCTCCAATGAGCAGTTCTTC

V: TRBV5-1
size: few
D: TRBD2
J: TRBJ2-1
CDR3: CASSLFGLADSVWAYNEQFF
DNA: TGCGCCAGCAGTTTATTCGGACTAGCTGATAGCGTATGGGCCTACAATGAGCAGTTCTTC

V: TRBV7-2
size: few
D: TRBD1
J: TRBJ2-3
CDR3: CASSRGLTGGLDTQYF
DNA: TGTGCCAGCAGCCGTGGATTGACAGGGGGCCTCGATACGCAGTATTTT

V: TRBV12-3/TRBV12-4
size: few
D: -
J: TRBJ1-5
CDR3: CATGRSGQPQHF
DNA: TGTGCCACCGGGCGCTCAGGGCAGCCCCAGCATTTT

V: TRBV28
size: few
D: -
J: TRBJ2-7
CDR3: CASSGGTARDEQYF
DNA: TGTGCCAGCAGTGGCGGGACTGCCCGAGACGAGCAGTACTTC

V: TRBV6-6
size: -
D: TRBD1
J: TRBJ2-1
CDR3: CASRYRDRHNEQFF
DNA: TGTGCCAGCAGGTACCGGGACAGACACAATGAGCAGTTCTTC

V: TRBV28
size: few
D: -
J: TRBJ2-7
CDR3: CASSRNPSRRGGSYEQYF
DNA: TGTGCCAGCAGTAGAAACCCTTCAAGGAGAGGGGGAAGCTACGAGCAGTACTTC

V: TRBV7-2
size: few
D: TRBD1
J: TRBJ1-6
CDR3: CASATDRNLNSPLHF
DNA: TGTGCCAGCGCCACGGACAGGAACCTCAATTCACCCCTCCACTTT

V: TRBV7-9
size: -
D: TRBD2
J: TRBJ2-5
CDR3: CASTVSSGTETQYF
DNA: TGCGCCAGCACCGTCTCTAGCGGGACTGAGACCCAGTACTTC

V: TRBV3-1
size: -
D: -
J: TRBJ1-5
CDR3: CASSQDTETGQPQHF
DNA: TGTGCCAGCAGCCAAGACACGGAGACGGGTCAGCCCCAGCATTTT

V: TRBV3-1
size: many
D: -
J: TRBJ2-1
CDR3: CASSRTLAARMNEQFF
DNA: TGTGCCAGCAGCCGCACCTTAGCGGCCCGCATGAATGAGCAGTTCTTC

V: TRBV9
size: -
D: TRBD1
J: TRBJ2-2
CDR3: CASSSQGAVAGELFF
DNA: TGTGCCAGCAGCTCACAGGGGGCGGTAGCCGGGGAGCTGTTTTTT

V: TRBV7-9
size: -
D: TRBD1
J: TRBJ2-7
CDR3: CASSLIMGTGEQYF
DNA: TGTGCCAGCAGCTTAATCATGGGGACAGGGGAGCAGTACTTC

V: TRBV3-1
size: -
D: TRBD1
J: TRBJ2-3
CDR3: CASSQRDRGRRSSDTQYF
DNA: TGTGCCAGCAGCCAAAGGGACAGGGGACGCCGAAGCTCAGATACGCAGTATTTT

V: TRBV27
size: -
D: TRBD2
J: TRBJ2-3
CDR3: CASSLSPSGGRADTQYF
DNA: TGTGCCAGCAGTTTATCACCTAGCGGGGGGAGGGCAGATACGCAGTATTTT

V: TRBV7-6
size: many
D: -
J: TRBJ2-1
CDR3: CASSLTGGAHNEQFF
DNA: TGTGCCAGCAGCTTAACCGGAGGGGCCCACAATGAGCAGTTCTTC

V: TRBV7-6
size: -
D: -
J: TRBJ1-5
CDR3: CASSFQTDSNQPQHF
DNA: TGTGCCAGCAGCTTCCAGACAGATAGCAATCAGCCCCAGCATTTT

V: TRBV19
size: -
D: -
J: TRBJ1-5
CDR3: CASSIGQGRGDQPQHF
DNA: TGTGCCAGTAGTATTGGGCAGGGACGGGGCGATCAGCCCCAGCATTTT

V: TRBV2
size: many
D: TRBD1
J: TRBJ2-1
CDR3: CASSPQRAGGRGNEQFF
DNA: TGTGCCAGCAGTCCCCAACGGGCAGGGGGCCGAGGCAATGAGCAGTTCTTC

V: TRBV2
size: many
D: TRBD2
J: TRBJ2-3
CDR3: CASSVSGGTDTQYF
DNA: TGTGCCAGCAGTGTAAGCGGGGGCACAGATACGCAGTATTTT

V: TRBV7-2
size: few
D: -
J: TRBJ2-7
CDR3: CASSLVGQNNEQYF
DNA: TGTGCCAGCAGCTTAGTGGGGCAGAACAACGAGCAGTACTTC

V: TRBV7-4
size: -
D: -
J: TRBJ2-7
CDR3: CASSLEGLFYEQYF
DNA: TGTGCCAGCAGCTTAGAGGGTCTTTTCTACGAGCAGTACTTC

V: TRBV12-5
size: -
D: TRBD2
J: TRBJ2-1
CDR3: CASGLSTGTSGRNEQFF
DNA: TGTGCTAGTGGTTTGTCCACCGGGACTAGCGGGAGGAATGAGCAGTTCTTC

V: TRBV7-8
size: few
D: -
J: TRBJ1-3
CDR3: CASSPRTNTIYF
DNA: TGTGCCAGCAGCCCTCGGACCAACACCATATATTTT

V: TRBV4-2
size: -
D: -
J: TRBJ2-7
CDR3: CASSQVFAGGPYEQYF
DNA: TGTGCCAGCAGCCAAGTGTTTGCAGGAGGACCCTACGAGCAGTACTTC